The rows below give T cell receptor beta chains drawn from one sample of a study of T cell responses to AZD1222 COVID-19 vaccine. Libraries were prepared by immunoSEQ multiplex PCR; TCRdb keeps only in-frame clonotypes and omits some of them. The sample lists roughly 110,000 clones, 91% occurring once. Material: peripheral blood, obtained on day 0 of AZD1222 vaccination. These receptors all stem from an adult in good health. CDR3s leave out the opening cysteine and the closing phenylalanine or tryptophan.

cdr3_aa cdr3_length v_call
ASSEGGKLQPQH 12 TRBV6-1
ASSLVNSVDYGYT 13 TRBV5-1
ASRLDRRYEQY 11 TRBV6-5
ASSSRQNNQPQH 12 TRBV19
ASKGDRGQISPLH 13 TRBV28
SGGGAETQY 9 TRBV20-1
AWSGLGTYGYT 11 TRBV30
ASSQVSHGELF 11 TRBV4-1
ASSQGPGASNEKLF 14 TRBV4-3
ASSLWGDQPQH 11 TRBV7-9
ATGYLAYEQY 10 TRBV2
AIRSTGLDTEAF 12 TRBV10-3
ASSLNRGTFGGAQETQY 17 TRBV5-1